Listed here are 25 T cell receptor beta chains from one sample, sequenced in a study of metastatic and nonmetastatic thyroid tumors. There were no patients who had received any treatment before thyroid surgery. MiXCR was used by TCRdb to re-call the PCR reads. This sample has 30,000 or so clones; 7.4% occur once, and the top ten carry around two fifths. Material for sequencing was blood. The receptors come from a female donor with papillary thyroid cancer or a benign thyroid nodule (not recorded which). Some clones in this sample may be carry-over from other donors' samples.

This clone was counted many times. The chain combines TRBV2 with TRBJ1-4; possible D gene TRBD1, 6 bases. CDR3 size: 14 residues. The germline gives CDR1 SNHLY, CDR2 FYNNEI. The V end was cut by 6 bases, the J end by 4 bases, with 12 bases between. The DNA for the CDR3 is TGTGCCAGCAGGAAGGACAGTAATAATGAAAAACTGTTTTTT. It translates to CASRKDSNNEKLFF.

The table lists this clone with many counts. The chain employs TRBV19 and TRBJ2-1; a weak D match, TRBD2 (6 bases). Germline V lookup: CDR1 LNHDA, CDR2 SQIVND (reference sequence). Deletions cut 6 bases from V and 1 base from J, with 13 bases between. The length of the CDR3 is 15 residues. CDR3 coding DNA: TGTGCCAGTAGCCCTCCTAGCGTGTCCTACAATGAGCAGTTCTTC. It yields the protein CASSPPSVSYNEQFF.

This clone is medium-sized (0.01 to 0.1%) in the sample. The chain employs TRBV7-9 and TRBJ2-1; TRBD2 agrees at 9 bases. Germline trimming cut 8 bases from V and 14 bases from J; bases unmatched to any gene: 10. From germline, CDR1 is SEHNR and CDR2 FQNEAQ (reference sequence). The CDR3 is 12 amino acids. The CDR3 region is CASSRGGRAEFF. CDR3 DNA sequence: TGTGCCAGCTCCCGAGGCGGGAGGGCCGAGTTCTTC.

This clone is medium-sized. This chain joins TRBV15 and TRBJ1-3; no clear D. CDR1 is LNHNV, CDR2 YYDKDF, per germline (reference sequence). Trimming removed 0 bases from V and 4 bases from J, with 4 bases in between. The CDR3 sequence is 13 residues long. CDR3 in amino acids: CATSRDRGNTIYF. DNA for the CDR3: TGTGCCACCAGCAGAGATCGAGGAAACACCATATATTTT. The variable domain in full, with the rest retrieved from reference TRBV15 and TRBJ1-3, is DAMVIQNPRYQVTQFGKPVTLSCSQTLNHNVMYWYQQKSSQAPKLLFHYYDKDFNNEADTPDNFQSRRPNTSFCFLDIRSPGLGDTAMYLCATSRDRGNTIYFGEGSWLTVV.

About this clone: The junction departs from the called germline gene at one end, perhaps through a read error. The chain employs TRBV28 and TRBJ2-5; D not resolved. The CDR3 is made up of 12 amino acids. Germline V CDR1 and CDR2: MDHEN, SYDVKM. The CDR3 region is CASRLLRETQYF. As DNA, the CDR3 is TGTGCTAGCAGGTTATTAAGAGAGACCCAGTACTTC. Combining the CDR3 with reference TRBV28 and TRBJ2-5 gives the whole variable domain DVKVTQSSRYLVKRTGEKVFLECVQDMDHENMFWYRQDPGLGLRLIYFSYDVKMKEKGDIPEGYSVSREKKERFSLILESASTNQTSMYLCASRLLRETQYFGPGTRLLVL.

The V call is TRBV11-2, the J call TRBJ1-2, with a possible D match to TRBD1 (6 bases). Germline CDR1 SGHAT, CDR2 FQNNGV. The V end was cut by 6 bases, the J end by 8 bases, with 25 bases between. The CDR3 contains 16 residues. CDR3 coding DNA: TGTGCCAGCAGTTCACAGCCCCACAGGGTGGGGGGGGGCTACACCTTC. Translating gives CASSSQPHRVGGGYTF.

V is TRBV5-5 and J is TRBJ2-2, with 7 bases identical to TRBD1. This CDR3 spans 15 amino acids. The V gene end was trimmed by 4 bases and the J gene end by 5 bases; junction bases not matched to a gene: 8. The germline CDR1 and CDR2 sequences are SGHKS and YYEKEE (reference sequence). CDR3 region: CASSPPDRLTGELFF. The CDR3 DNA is TGTGCCAGCAGCCCTCCGGACAGGTTGACCGGGGAGCTGTTTTTT.

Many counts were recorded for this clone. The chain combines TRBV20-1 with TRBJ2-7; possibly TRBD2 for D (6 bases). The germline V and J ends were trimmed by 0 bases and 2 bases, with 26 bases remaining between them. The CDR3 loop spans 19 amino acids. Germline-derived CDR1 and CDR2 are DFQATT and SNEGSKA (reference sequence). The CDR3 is CSARDSLRASAQGTYEQYF. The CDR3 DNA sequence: TGCAGTGCTAGAGACTCCCTTAGGGCTAGCGCCCAGGGAACCTACGAGCAGTACTTC.

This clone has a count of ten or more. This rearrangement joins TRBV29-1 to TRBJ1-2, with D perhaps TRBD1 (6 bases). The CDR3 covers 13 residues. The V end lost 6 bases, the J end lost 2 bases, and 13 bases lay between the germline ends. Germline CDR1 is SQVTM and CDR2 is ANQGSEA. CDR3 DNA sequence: TGCAGCGTAGCCGGGACATTGAACTATGGCTACACCTTC. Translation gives CSVAGTLNYGYTF.

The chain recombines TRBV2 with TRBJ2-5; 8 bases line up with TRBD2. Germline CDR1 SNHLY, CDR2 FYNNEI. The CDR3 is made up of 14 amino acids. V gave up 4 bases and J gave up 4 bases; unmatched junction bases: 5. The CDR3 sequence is CASSGSGVRETQYF. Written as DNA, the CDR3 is TGTGCCAGCAGTGGTAGCGGGGTCCGAGAGACCCAGTACTTC.

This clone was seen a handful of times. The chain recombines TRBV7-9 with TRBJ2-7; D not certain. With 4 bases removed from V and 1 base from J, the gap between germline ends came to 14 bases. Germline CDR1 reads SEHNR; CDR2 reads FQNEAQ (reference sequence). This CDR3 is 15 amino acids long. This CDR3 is CASSSGSRRSYEQYF. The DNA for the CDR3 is TGTGCCAGCAGCTCTGGCTCCAGAAGGTCCTACGAGCAGTACTTC.

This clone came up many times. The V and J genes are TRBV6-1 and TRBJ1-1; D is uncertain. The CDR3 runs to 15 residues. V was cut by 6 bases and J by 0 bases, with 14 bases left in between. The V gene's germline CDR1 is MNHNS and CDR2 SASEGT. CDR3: CASRRATGVNTEAFF. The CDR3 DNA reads TGTGCCAGCAGAAGAGCGACTGGGGTGAACACTGAAGCTTTCTTT.

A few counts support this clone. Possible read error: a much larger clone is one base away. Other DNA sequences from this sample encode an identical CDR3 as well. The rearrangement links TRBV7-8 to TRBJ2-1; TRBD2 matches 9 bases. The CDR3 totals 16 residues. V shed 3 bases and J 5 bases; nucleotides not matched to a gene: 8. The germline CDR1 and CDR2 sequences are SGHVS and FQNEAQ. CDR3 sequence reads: CASSLVLAGAHNEQFF. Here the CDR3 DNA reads TGTGCCAGCAGCTTGGTGTTAGCGGGAGCGCACAATGAGCAGTTCTTC.

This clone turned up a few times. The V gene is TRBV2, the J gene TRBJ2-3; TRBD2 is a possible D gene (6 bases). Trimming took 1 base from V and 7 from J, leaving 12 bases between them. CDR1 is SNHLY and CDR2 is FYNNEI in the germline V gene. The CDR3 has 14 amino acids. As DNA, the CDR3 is TGTGCCAGCAGTGAAGGATCGGGAGTGAATACGCAGTATTTT. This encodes CASSEGSGVNTQYF.

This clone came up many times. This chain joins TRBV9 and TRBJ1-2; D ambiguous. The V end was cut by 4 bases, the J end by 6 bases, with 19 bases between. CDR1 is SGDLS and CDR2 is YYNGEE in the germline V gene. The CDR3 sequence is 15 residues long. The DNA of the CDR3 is TGTGCCAGCAGCCCGTCGCTAGTCCTTGGGGATGGCTACACCTTC. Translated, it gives CASSPSLVLGDGYTF.

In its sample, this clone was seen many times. The CDR3 reads CASSSAGGRGTDTQYF. CDR3 bases: TGCGCCAGCAGCTCGGCGGGAGGCCGGGGTACAGATACGCAGTATTTT. V usage is TRBV5-1 and J usage is TRBJ2-3; 8 bases match TRBD2. Trimming at V came to 3 bases and at J to 3 bases, leaving 9 bases not matched to a gene. Germline V gives CDR1 SGHRS, CDR2 YFSETQ. The CDR3 is 16 residues long.

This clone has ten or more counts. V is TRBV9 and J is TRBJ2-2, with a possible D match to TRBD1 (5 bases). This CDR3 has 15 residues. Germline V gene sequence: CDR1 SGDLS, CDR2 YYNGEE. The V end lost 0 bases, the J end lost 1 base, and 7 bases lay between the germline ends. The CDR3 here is CASSVEGMNTGELFF. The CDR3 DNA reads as TGTGCCAGCAGCGTAGAGGGGATGAACACCGGGGAGCTGTTTTTT.

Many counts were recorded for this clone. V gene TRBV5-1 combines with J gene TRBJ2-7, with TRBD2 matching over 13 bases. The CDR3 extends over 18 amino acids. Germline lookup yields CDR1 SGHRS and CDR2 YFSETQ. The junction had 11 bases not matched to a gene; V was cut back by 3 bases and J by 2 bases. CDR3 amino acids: CASSYLTSGRTSPYEQYF. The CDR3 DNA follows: TGCGCCAGCAGCTATTTGACTAGCGGGAGGACCAGTCCCTACGAGCAGTACTTC. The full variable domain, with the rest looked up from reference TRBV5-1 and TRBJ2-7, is KAGVTQTPRYLIKTRGQQVTLSCSPISGHRSVSWYQQTPGQGLQFLFEYFSETQRNKGNFPGRFSGRQFSNSRSEMNVSTLELGDSALYLCASSYLTSGRTSPYEQYFGPGTRLTVT.

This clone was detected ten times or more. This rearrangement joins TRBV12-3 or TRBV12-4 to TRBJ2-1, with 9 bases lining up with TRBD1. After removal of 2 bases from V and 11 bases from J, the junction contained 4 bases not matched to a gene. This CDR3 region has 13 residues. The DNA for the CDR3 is TGTGCCAGCAGTTTACTACAGGGGGCCCAGCAGTTCTTC. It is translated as CASSLLQGAQQFF.

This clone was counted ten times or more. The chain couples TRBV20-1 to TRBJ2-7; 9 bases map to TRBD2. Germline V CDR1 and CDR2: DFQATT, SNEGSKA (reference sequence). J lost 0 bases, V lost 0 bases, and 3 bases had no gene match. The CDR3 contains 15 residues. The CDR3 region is CSARDYSGSSYEQYF. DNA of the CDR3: TGCAGTGCTAGAGATTATAGCGGGAGCTCCTACGAGCAGTACTTC.

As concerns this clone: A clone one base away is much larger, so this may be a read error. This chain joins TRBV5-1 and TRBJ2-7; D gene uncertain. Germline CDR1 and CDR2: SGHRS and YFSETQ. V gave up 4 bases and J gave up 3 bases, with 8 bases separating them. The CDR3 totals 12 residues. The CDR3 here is CASSMDGYEQYF. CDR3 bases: TGCGCCAGCAGCATGGACGGCTACGAGCAGTACTTC.

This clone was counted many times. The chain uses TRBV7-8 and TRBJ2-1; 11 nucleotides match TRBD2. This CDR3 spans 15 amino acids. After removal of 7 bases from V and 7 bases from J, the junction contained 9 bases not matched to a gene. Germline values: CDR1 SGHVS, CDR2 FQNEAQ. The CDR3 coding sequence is TGTGCCAGCATCGGACTAGCGGGTCCTTGGAATGAGCAGTTCTTC. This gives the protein CASIGLAGPWNEQFF.

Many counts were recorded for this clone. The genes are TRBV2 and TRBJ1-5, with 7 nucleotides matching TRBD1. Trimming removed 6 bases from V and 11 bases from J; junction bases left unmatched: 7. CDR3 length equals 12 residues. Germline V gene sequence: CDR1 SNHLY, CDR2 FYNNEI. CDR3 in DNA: TGTGCCAGCAGAACAAAGGGGGCCGCCCAGCATTTT. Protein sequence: CASRTKGAAQHF.

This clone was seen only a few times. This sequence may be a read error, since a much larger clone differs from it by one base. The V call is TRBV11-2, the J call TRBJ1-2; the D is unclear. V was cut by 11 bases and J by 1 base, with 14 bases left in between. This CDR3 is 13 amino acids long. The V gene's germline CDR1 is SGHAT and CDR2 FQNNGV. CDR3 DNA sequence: TGTGCCTTCAGCCCCACCGATAACTATGGCTACACCTTC. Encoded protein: CAFSPTDNYGYTF.

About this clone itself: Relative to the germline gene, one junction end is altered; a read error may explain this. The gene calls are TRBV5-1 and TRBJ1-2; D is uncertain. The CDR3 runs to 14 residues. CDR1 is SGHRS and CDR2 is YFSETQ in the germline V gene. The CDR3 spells CASSFFQANHGYTF. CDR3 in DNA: TGCGCCAGCAGCTTTTTTCAGGCTAACCATGGCTACACCTTC.